This T cell receptor (beta chain) was found in a study of T cells of healthy individuals. CDR3 length: 15 residues. V was shortened by 0 bases and J by 8 bases, with 19 bases between the two germline ends. Germline CDR1 reads DFQATT; CDR2 reads SNEGSKA (reference sequence). TCRdb re-called the 5' RACE reads with MiXCR, one entry per CDR3 protein. The data contain 45,000 to 60,000 distinct CDR3 sequences, roughly 14% of them singletons. In this sample, this clonotype is medium-sized (0.01 to 0.1%). This TCR was recovered from a human donor in good health. J is TRBJ1-2 and V is TRBV20-1; TRBD1 is a possible D gene (6 bases). In nucleotides, the CDR3 is TGCAGTGCTAGAGATAGCCAGGGGTCTGTGGGAGGCTACACCTTC. This translates into CSARDSQGSVGGYTF.